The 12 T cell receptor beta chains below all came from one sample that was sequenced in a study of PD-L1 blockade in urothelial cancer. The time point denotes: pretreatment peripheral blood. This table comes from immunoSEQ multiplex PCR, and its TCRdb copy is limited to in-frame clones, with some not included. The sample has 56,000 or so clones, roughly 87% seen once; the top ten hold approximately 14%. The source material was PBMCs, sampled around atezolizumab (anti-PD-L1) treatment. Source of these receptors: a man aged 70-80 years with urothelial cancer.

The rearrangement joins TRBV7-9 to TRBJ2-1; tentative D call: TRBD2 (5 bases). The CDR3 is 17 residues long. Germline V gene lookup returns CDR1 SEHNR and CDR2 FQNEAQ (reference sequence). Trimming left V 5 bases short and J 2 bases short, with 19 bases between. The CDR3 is CASSPPADSPTYNEQFF. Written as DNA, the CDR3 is TGTGCCAGCAGCCCGCCCGCGGACTCGCCGACCTACAATGAGCAGTTCTTC.

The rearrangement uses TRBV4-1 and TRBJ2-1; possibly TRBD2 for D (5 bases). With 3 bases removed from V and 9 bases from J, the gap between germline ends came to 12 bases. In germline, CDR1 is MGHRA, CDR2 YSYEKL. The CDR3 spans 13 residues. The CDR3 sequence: CASSQERRGEQFF. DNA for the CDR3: TGCGCCAGCAGCCAGGAGAGACGGGGTGAGCAGTTCTTC.

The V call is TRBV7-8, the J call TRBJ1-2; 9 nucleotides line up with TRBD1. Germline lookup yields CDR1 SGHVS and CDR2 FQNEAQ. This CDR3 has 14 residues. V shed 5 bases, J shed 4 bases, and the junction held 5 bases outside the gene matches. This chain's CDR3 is CASSPGTGPYGYTF. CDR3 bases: TGTGCCAGCAGCCCCGGGACAGGGCCCTATGGCTACACCTTC.

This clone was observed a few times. CDR3 DNA sequence: TGTGCCAGCAGCTTAGCAGGGGGACTCTACGAGCAGTACTTC. Residues: CASSLAGGLYEQYF. V and J are TRBV11-2 and TRBJ2-7; D is perhaps TRBD1 (7 bases). With 1 base removed from V and 3 bases from J, the gap between germline ends came to 10 bases. This CDR3 has 14 residues. Germline loops: CDR1 SGHAT, CDR2 FQNNGV.

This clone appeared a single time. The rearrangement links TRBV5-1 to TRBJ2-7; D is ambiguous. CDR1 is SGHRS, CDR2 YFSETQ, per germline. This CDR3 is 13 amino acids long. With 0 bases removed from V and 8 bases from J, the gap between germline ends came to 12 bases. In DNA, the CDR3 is TGCGCCAGCAGCTTGGATTCTAATTATAAGCAGTACTTC. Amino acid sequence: CASSLDSNYKQYF.

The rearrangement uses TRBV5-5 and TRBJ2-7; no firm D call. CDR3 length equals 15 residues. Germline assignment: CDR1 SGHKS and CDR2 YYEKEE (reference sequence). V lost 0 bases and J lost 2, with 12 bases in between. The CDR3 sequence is CASSLEAEITYEQYF. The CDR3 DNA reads TGTGCCAGCAGCTTGGAGGCGGAGATTACCTACGAGCAGTACTTC.

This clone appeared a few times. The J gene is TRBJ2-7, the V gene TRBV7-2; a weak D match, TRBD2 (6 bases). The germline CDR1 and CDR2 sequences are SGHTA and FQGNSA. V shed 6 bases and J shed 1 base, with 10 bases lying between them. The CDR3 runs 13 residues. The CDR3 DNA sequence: TGTGCCAGCAGGCGGGACCCATCCTACGAGCAGTACTTC. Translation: CASRRDPSYEQYF.

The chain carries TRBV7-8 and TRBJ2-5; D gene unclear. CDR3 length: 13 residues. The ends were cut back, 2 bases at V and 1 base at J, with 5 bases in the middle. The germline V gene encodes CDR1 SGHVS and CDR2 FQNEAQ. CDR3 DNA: TGTGCCAGCAGCTTAAACAGCCAAGAGACCCAGTACTTC. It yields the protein CASSLNSQETQYF.

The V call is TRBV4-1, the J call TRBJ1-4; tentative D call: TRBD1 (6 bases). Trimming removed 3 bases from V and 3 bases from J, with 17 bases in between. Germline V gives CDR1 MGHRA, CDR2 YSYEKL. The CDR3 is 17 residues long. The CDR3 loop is CASSQGSRRTANEKLFF. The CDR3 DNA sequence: TGCGCCAGCAGCCAGGGATCCCGTAGGACAGCTAATGAAAAACTGTTTTTT.

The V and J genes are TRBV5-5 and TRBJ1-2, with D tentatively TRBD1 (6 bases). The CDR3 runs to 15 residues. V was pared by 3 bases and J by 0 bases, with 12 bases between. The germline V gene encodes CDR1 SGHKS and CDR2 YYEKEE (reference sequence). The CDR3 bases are TGTGCCAGCAGCTCCGGACAGCTTGCTAACTATGGCTACACCTTC. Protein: CASSSGQLANYGYTF.

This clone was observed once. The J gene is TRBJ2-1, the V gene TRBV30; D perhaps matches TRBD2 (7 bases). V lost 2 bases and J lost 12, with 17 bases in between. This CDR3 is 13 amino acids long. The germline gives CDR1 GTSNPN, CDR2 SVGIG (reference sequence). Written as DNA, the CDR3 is TGTGCCTGGAGTCTCAGGGGCGGGAGCTTGCAGTTCTTC. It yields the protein CAWSLRGGSLQFF.

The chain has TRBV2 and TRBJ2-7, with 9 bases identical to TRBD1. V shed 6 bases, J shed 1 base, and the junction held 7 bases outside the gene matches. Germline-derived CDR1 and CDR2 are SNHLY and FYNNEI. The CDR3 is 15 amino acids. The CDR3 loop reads CASRGDRGNSYEQYF. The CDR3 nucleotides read TGTGCCAGCAGGGGAGACAGGGGGAATTCCTACGAGCAGTACTTC.